A single sample is the source of the 2 T cell receptor beta chains below, sequenced in a study of shared clonotypes between healthy human individuals. Some clones are missing from TCRdb's copy, which holds only in-frame ones; the method was immunoSEQ multiplex PCR. This table has more than 2 million clones, about 95% appearing once. Material: naive CD4+ T cells sorted from blood. Subset reported: CD45RA+ positively selected. These receptors came from a man aged 18 to 29 in good health.

The chain has TRBV10-3 and TRBJ2-7; 8 nucleotides line up with TRBD2. V was clipped by 5 bases and J by 1 base; unmatched bases: 7. In germline, CDR1 is ENHRY, CDR2 SYGVKD. The CDR3 runs 15 residues. CDR3 in DNA: TGTGCCATCAGTCGCGGGGGGAGTGAGTCCTACGAGCAGTACTTC. This encodes CAISRGGSESYEQYF.

The V gene is TRBV6-6, the J gene TRBJ1-1, with D perhaps TRBD1 (6 bases). V lost 6 bases to trimming and J lost 5 bases, with 13 bases between them. The CDR3 loop spans 13 amino acids. Germline CDR1 and CDR2: MNHNY and SVGAGI (reference sequence). The CDR3 spells CASRSTGRTEAFF. CDR3 nucleotides: TGTGCCAGCAGGTCTACAGGGCGGACTGAAGCTTTCTTT.